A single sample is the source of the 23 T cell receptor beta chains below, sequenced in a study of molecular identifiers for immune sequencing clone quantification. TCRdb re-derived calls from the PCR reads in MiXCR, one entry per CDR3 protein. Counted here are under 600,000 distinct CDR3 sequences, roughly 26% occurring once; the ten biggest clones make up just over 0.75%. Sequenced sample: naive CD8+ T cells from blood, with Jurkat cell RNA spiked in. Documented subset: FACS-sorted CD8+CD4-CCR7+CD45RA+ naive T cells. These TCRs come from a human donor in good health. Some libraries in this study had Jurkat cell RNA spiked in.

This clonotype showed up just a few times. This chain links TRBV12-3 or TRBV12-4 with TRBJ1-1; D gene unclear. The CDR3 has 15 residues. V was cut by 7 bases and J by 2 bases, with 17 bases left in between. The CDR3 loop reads CASTREARPNTEAFF. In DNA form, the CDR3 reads TGTGCCAGCACTAGGGAGGCCAGGCCTAACACTGAAGCTTTCTTT.

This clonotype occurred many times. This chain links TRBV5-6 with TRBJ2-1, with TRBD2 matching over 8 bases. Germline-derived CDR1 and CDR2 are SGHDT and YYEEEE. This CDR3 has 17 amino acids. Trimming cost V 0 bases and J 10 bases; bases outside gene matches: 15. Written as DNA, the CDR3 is TGTGCCAGCAGCTTGGCAGCTAGCGGGTGGGCCTTGTCAGAGCAGTTCTTC. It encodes CASSLAASGWALSEQFF.

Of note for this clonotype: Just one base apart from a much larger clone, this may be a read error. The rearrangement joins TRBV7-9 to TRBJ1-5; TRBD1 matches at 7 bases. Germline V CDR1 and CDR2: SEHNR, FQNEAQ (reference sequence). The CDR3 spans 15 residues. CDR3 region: CASSPTGENNPPQHF. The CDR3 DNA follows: TGTGCCAGCAGCCCCACAGGGGAAAACAATCCGCCCCAGCATTTT.

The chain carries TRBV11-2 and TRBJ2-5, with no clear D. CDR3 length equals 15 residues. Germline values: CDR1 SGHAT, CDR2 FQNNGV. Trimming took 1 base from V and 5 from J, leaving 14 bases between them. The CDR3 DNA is TGTGCCAGCAGCTTAGTCGGCTACCCTCCGGAGACCCAGTACTTC. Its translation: CASSLVGYPPETQYF.

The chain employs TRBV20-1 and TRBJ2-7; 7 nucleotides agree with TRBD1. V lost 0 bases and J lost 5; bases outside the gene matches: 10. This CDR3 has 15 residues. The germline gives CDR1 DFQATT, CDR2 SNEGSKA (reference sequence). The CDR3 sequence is CSARDRDSNIHEQYF. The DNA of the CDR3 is TGCAGTGCTAGAGATAGGGACAGCAATATCCACGAGCAGTACTTC.

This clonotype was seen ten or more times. CDR3 protein: CASRGYTDTQYF. The CDR3, as DNA: TGTGCCAGCAGGGGATACACAGATACGCAGTATTTT. This chain uses TRBV2 with TRBJ2-3; no clear D gene. Germline values: CDR1 SNHLY, CDR2 FYNNEI. The CDR3 is 12 amino acids. Between the trimmed V and J ends, which lost 6 bases and 2 bases, there was a span of 6 bases.

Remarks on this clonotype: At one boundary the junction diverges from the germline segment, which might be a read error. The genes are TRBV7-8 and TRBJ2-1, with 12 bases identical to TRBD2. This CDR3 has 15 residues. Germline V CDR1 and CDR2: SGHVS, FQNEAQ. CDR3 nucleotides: TGTGCCAGCAGCACCGGACTAGCGGGGATCAATGAGCAGTCCTTC. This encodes CASSTGLAGINEQSF. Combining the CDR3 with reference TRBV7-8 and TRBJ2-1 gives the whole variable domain GAGVSQSPRYKVAKRGQDVALRCDPISGHVSLFWYQQALGQGPEFLTYFQNEAQLDKSGLPSDRFFAERPEGSVSTLKIQRTQQEDSAVYLCASSTGLAGINEQSFGPGTRLTVL.

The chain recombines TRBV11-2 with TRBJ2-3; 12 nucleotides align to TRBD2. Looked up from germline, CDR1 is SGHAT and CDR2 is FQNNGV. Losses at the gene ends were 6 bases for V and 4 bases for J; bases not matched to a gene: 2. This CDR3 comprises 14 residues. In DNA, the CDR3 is TGTGCCAGCAGTGGACTAGCGGGGCCAGATACGCAGTATTTT. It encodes CASSGLAGPDTQYF.

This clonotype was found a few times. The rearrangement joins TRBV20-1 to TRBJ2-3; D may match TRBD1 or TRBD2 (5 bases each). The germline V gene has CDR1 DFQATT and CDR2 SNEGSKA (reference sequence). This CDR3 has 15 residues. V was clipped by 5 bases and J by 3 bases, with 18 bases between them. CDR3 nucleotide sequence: TGCAGTGCTCCCAGGGTGGGAGTAGAAACAGATACGCAGTATTTT. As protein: CSAPRVGVETDTQYF.

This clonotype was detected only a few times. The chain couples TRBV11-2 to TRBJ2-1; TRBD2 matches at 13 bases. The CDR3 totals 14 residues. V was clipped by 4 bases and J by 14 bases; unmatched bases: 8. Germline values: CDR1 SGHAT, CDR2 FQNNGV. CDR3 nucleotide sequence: TGTGCCAGCAGCTACACGACTAGCGGGGGGTTTGAGTTCTTC. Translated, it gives CASSYTTSGGFEFF.

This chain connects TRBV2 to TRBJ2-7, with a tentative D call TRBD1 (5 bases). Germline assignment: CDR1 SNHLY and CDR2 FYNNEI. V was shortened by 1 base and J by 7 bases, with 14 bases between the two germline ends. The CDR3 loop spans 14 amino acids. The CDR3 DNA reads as TGTGCCAGCAGTGAAGAGGGGCCTCTACGAGAGCAGTACTTC. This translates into CASSEEGPLREQYF.

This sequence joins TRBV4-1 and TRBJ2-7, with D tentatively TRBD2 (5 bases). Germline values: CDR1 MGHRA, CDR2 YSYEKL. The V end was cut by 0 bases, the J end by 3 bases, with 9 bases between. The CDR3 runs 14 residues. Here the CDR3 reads CASSQEASHYEQYF. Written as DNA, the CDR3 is TGCGCCAGCAGCCAAGAGGCTAGCCACTACGAGCAGTACTTC.

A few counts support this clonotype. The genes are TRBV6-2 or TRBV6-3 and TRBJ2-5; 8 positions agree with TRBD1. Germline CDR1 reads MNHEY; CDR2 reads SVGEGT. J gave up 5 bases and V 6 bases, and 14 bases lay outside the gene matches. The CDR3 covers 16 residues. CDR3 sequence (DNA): TGTGCCAGCAGGAAGGAGTGGACAGGGATTGGTGAGACCCAGTACTTC. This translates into CASRKEWTGIGETQYF.

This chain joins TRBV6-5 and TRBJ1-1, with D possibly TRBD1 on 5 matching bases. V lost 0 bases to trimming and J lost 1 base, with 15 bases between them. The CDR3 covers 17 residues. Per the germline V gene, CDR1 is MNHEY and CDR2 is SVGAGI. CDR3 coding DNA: TGTGCCAGCAGTTACTCGTGGGGGGGGTATAAGAACACTGAAGCTTTCTTT. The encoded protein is CASSYSWGGYKNTEAFF.

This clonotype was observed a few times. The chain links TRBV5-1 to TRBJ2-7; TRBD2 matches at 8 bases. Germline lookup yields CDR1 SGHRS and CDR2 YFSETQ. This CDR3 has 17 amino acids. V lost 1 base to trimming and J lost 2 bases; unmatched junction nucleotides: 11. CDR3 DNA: TGCGCCAGCAGCTTGATGGGCGGGCGGGAGGTTACCTACGAGCAGTACTTC. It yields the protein CASSLMGGREVTYEQYF. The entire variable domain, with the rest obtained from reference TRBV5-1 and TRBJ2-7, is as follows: KAGVTQTPRYLIKTRGQQVTLSCSPISGHRSVSWYQQTPGQGLQFLFEYFSETQRNKGNFPGRFSGRQFSNSRSEMNVSTLELGDSALYLCASSLMGGREVTYEQYFGPGTRLTVT.

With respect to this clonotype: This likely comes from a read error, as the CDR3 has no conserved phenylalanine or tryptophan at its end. The CDR3 DNA is TGCGCCAGCAGCTATCAGTTCGGCGGGATAGGGTTAAGCTACGAGCAGTACTCC. Translation: CASSYQFGGIGLSYEQYS. V and J are TRBV4-1 and TRBJ2-7, with D perhaps matching TRBD2 (6 bases). The length of the CDR3 is 18 residues. V lost 5 bases, J lost 3 bases, and 26 bases lay in between. The germline gives CDR1 MGHRA, CDR2 YSYEKL.

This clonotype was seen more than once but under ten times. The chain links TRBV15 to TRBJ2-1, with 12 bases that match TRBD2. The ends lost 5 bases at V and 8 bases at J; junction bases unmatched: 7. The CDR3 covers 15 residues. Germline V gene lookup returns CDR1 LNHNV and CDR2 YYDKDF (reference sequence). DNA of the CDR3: TGTGCCACCAGCGGATCTAGCGGGAGGGGCGATGAGCAGTTCTTC. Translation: CATSGSSGRGDEQFF. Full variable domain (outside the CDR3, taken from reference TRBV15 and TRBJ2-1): DAMVIQNPRYQVTQFGKPVTLSCSQTLNHNVMYWYQQKSSQAPKLLFHYYDKDFNNEADTPDNFQSRRPNTSFCFLDIRSPGLGDTAMYLCATSGSSGRGDEQFFGPGTRLTVL.

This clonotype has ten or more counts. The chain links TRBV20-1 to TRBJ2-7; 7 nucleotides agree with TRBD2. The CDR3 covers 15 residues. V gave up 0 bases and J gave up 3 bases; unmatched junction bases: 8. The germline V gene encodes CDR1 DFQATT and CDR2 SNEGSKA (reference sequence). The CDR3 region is CSARDLGEGRYEQYF. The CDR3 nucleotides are TGCAGTGCTAGAGATTTGGGGGAGGGCCGCTACGAGCAGTACTTC.

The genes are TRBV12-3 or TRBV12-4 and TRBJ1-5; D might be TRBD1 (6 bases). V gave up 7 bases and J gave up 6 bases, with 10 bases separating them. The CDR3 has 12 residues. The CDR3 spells CASTLGGQPQHF. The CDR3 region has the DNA TGTGCCAGCACCCTAGGGGGTCAGCCCCAGCATTTT.

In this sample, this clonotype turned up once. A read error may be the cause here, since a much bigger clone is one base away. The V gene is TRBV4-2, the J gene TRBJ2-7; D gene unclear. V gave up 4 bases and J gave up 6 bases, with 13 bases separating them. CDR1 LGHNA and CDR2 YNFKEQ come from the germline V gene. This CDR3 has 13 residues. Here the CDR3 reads CASSRESGSEQYF. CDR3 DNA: TGTGCCAGCAGCCGAGAGAGTGGATCCGAGCAGTACTTC.

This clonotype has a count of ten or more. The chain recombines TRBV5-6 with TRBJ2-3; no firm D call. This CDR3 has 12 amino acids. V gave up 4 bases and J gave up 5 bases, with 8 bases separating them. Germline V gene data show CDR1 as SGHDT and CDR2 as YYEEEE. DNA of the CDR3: TGTGCCAGCAGCCCCTCCCAAGATACGCAGTATTTT. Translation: CASSPSQDTQYF. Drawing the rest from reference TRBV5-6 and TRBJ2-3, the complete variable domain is DAGVTQSPTHLIKTRGQQVTLRCSPKSGHDTVSWYQQALGQGPQFIFQYYEEEERQRGNFPDRFSGHQFPNYSSELNVNALLLGDSALYLCASSPSQDTQYFGPGTRLTVL.

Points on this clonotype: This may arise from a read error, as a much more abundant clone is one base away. The CDR3 sequence: CASRGQGANGQFF. The CDR3 region has the DNA TGCGCCAGCAGAGGACAGGGGGCGAATGGGCAGTTCTTC. The chain combines TRBV4-1 with TRBJ2-1, with 11 bases that match TRBD1. The CDR3 is 13 amino acids. The germline CDR1 and CDR2 sequences are MGHRA and YSYEKL.

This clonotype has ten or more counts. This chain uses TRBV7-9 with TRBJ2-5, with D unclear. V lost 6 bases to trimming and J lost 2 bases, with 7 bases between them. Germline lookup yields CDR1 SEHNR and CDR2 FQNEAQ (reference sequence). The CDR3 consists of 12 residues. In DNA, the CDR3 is TGTGCCAGCAGACAGCCGCAAGAGACCCAGTACTTC. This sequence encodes CASRQPQETQYF.